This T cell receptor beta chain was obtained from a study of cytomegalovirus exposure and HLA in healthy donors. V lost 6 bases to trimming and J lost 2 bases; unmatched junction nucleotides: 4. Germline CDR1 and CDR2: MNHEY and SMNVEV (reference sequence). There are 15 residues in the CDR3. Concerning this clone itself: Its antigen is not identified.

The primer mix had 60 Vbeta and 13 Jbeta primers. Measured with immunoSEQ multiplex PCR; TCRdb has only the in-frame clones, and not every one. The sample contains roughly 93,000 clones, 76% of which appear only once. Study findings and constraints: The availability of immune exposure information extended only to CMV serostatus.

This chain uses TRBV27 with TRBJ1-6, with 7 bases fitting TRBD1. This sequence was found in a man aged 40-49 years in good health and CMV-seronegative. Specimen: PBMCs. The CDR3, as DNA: TGTGCCAGCAGCTCCGGGACAGCCTATAATTCACCCCTCCACTTT. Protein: CASSSGTAYNSPLHF.